The rows below give T cell receptor beta chains drawn from one sample of a study of blood T cell repertoires in COVID-19. Method: immunoSEQ multiplex PCR; TCRdb's copy keeps in-frame clones and lacks some. The data show about 200,000 clones, roughly 81% seen once. The sequenced sample was peripheral blood. Source of these receptors: a woman aged 65 to 85 with active or convalescent COVID-19. The CDR3 runs from the conserved cysteine through the conserved F or W. A D gene is named only where the DNA matches it firmly. Some rows mark clone size as missing; the rest say once, few, many or name a class of expanded clone.

J: TRBJ1-1; V: TRBV6-1; D: .; size: .; DNA: TGTGCCAGCAGTGAACGGACTACTGAGGCTTTCTTT; CDR3: CASSERTTEAFF
J: TRBJ2-3; V: TRBV7-9; D: .; size: .; DNA: TGTGCCAGCAGCTTAGCTCCCAGGGGTCTAAGCACAGATACGCAGTATTTT; CDR3: CASSLAPRGLSTDTQYF
J: TRBJ2-3; V: TRBV27; D: .; size: .; DNA: TGTGCCAGCAGGGTCTGGGCCACAGATACGCAGTATTTT; CDR3: CASRVWATDTQYF
J: TRBJ2-1; V: TRBV7-2; D: TRBD2; size: .; DNA: TGTGCCAGCAGCCTGGGACTATTCTCCTACAATGAGCAGTTCTTC; CDR3: CASSLGLFSYNEQFF
J: TRBJ2-3; V: TRBV30; D: .; size: .; DNA: TGTGCCTGGAGTGTAGGGGGCGGGGCCCGCACAGATACGCAGTATTTT; CDR3: CAWSVGGGARTDTQYF
J: TRBJ2-5; V: TRBV7-9; D: .; size: .; DNA: TGTGCCACCATTCAGTACCAAGAGACCCAGTACTTC; CDR3: CATIQYQETQYF
J: TRBJ2-2; V: TRBV28; D: TRBD1; size: .; DNA: TGTGCCAGCAGTTCGAAAGGGACAGGGGGCGACGGGGAGCTGTTTTTT; CDR3: CASSSKGTGGDGELFF
J: TRBJ2-1; V: TRBV5-6; D: TRBD2; size: .; DNA: TGTGCCAGCTCTGGAGCGGGAGGTCATAACAATGAGCAGTTCTTC; CDR3: CASSGAGGHNNEQFF
J: TRBJ2-3; V: TRBV24-1; D: TRBD2; size: .; DNA: TGTGCCACCAGTGATTCTAGCGGGAGGGACTATACGCAGTATTTT; CDR3: CATSDSSGRDYTQYF
J: TRBJ2-1; V: TRBV5-1; D: TRBD2; size: .; DNA: TGCGCCAGCAGCACAGGACTAGCGGGAGCGCCGAGCTCCTACAATGAGCAGTTCTTC; CDR3: CASSTGLAGAPSSYNEQFF
J: TRBJ2-7; V: TRBV5-6; D: TRBD2; size: .; DNA: TGTGCCAGCAGCTTTCTAGCGGGAAAGGCCTACGAGCAGTACTTC; CDR3: CASSFLAGKAYEQYF
J: TRBJ2-3; V: TRBV5-1; D: .; size: .; DNA: TGCGCCAGCAGCTTGCGGGCAGGGGCAGATACGCAGTATTTT; CDR3: CASSLRAGADTQYF
J: TRBJ1-1; V: TRBV7-2; D: TRBD1; size: .; DNA: TGTGCCAGCAGCCTAAAAGACAGGGGGGCACAAGCTTTCTTT; CDR3: CASSLKDRGAQAFF
J: TRBJ2-1; V: TRBV4-2; D: TRBD2; size: .; DNA: TGTGCCAGCAGCCAAGGGCGGGAGTGCAATGAGCAGTTCTTC; CDR3: CASSQGRECNEQFF
J: TRBJ1-6; V: TRBV11-2; D: TRBD1; size: once; DNA: TGTGCCAGCAGCATACAGGGGGCCTATAATTCACCCCTCCACTTT; CDR3: CASSIQGAYNSPLHF
J: TRBJ2-2; V: TRBV7-9; D: .; size: .; DNA: TGTGCCAGCAGCCCTTCCACCGGGGAGCTGTTTTTT; CDR3: CASSPSTGELFF
J: TRBJ2-1; V: TRBV6-5; D: .; size: .; DNA: TGTGCCAGCAGTTACGCCAGGGGATCCTACAATGAGCAGTTCTTC; CDR3: CASSYARGSYNEQFF
J: TRBJ1-6; V: TRBV4-2; D: .; size: few; DNA: TGTGCCAGCAGCCAAGTATCCCCGCGGTGGAGAGCTCAGAATTCACCCCTCCACTTT; CDR3: CASSQVSPRWRAQNSPLHF
J: TRBJ2-3; V: TRBV7-2; D: TRBD1; size: .; DNA: TGTGCCAGCAGCTTACGACAGGGTCGGACAGATACGCAGTATTTT; CDR3: CASSLRQGRTDTQYF
J: TRBJ2-7; V: TRBV2; D: TRBD1; size: .; DNA: TGTGCCAGCAGTCAAACATCGACAGGGGCCTACGAGCAGTACTTC; CDR3: CASSQTSTGAYEQYF
J: TRBJ2-7; V: TRBV3-1/TRBV3-2; D: .; size: few; DNA: TGTGCCAGCAGCCAAGGCAACGTCAATGCAGGGTTCGAGCAGTACTTC; CDR3: CASSQGNVNAGFEQYF
J: TRBJ2-7; V: TRBV6-6; D: TRBD2; size: .; DNA: TGTGCCAGCAGAATAGCGGGAGGGCCGGGTGAGCAGTACTTC; CDR3: CASRIAGGPGEQYF
J: TRBJ2-7; V: TRBV11-3; D: .; size: .; DNA: TGTGCCAGCAGCTTCTCCCACAGCTACGAGCAGTACTTC; CDR3: CASSFSHSYEQYF
J: TRBJ2-3; V: TRBV5-1; D: TRBD1; size: .; DNA: TGCGCCAGCAGCCCACTACGACAGGGCAGCACAGATACGCAGTATTTT; CDR3: CASSPLRQGSTDTQYF
J: TRBJ1-5; V: TRBV2; D: .; size: few; DNA: TGTGCCAGCAGTCCCCTGGACGGGGGGAATCAGCCCCAGCATTTT; CDR3: CASSPLDGGNQPQHF
J: TRBJ2-1; V: TRBV5-6; D: TRBD2; size: .; DNA: TGTGCCAGCAGCTTACGGACTAGCGGGCGGAATGAGCAGTTCTTC; CDR3: CASSLRTSGRNEQFF
J: TRBJ2-2; V: TRBV2; D: .; size: .; DNA: TGTGCCAGCAGTGTGTCAGGGAAGGTCAGCGGGGAGCTGTTTTTT; CDR3: CASSVSGKVSGELFF
J: TRBJ2-5; V: TRBV7-6; D: .; size: few; DNA: TGTGCCAGCAGCTTAGGCGGAACTTTCAACCAAGAGACCCAGTACTTC; CDR3: CASSLGGTFNQETQYF
J: TRBJ1-1; V: TRBV2; D: .; size: .; DNA: TGTGCCAGCAGTGGGGACAATGAAGCTTTCTTT; CDR3: CASSGDNEAFF
J: TRBJ2-3; V: TRBV5-4; D: .; size: .; DNA: TGTGCCAGCAGCTCACAGATCACAGATACGCAGTATTTT; CDR3: CASSSQITDTQYF
J: TRBJ2-4; V: TRBV13; D: TRBD2; size: .; DNA: TGTGCCAGCAGCCGAAATTGGGTAGCGGGAGTTGGGGAAAACATTCAGTACTTC; CDR3: CASSRNWVAGVGENIQYF
J: TRBJ2-1; V: TRBV10-1; D: .; size: .; DNA: TGCGCCAGCAGTGGGGGGGAGGCCTCCTACAATGAGCAGTTCTTC; CDR3: CASSGGEASYNEQFF
J: TRBJ2-4; V: TRBV5-1; D: TRBD2; size: .; DNA: TGCGCCAGCAGCTTAACAATAGCGGGGGGAGTAAACATTCAGTACTTC; CDR3: CASSLTIAGGVNIQYF
J: TRBJ1-3; V: TRBV3-1/TRBV3-2; D: TRBD1; size: .; DNA: TGTGCCAGCAGCCGGACAGGGGGCGCCGGAAACACCATATATTTT; CDR3: CASSRTGGAGNTIYF
J: TRBJ1-3; V: TRBV9; D: .; size: .; DNA: TGTGCCAGCAGCGTAGAGCCCTCAGGGGTTGGAAACACCATATATTTT; CDR3: CASSVEPSGVGNTIYF
J: TRBJ1-1; V: TRBV19; D: TRBD1; size: .; DNA: TGTGCCAGTAGTATGATACAGGGGGCTCTAACTGAAGCTTTCTTT; CDR3: CASSMIQGALTEAFF
J: TRBJ2-1; V: TRBV2; D: TRBD1; size: .; DNA: TGTGCCAGCAGAGACAGGGGGCTGAATGAGCAGTTCTTC; CDR3: CASRDRGLNEQFF
J: TRBJ1-3; V: TRBV19; D: .; size: .; DNA: TGTGCCACGCAACAGGGTACTGGAAACACCATATATTTT; CDR3: CATQQGTGNTIYF
J: TRBJ1-2; V: TRBV6-1; D: .; size: .; DNA: TGTGCCAGCAGTGATTTGGGAGGGGCCCGAAATGGCTACACCTTC; CDR3: CASSDLGGARNGYTF
J: TRBJ2-3; V: TRBV5-5; D: TRBD2; size: few; DNA: TGTGCCAGCAGAAGCGGGAGATCGACAGATACGCAGTATTTT; CDR3: CASRSGRSTDTQYF
J: TRBJ1-2; V: TRBV14; D: .; size: .; DNA: TGTGCCAGCAGCCAAGTTCTGCGGGATGCGAATGGCTACACCTTC; CDR3: CASSQVLRDANGYTF
J: TRBJ2-3; V: TRBV6-1; D: TRBD2; size: once; DNA: TGTGCCAGCAGTGAAGCTACTAGCGAAGGGGATACGCAGTATTTT; CDR3: CASSEATSEGDTQYF
J: TRBJ1-1; V: TRBV19; D: .; size: .; DNA: TGTGCCAGTAGTCGGGAGGGCAGGGGCACTGAAGCTTTCTTT; CDR3: CASSREGRGTEAFF
J: TRBJ2-7; V: TRBV19; D: TRBD1; size: .; DNA: TGTGCCAGTAGTATCCCGGACAGGCCTCCCCACGAGCAGTACTTC; CDR3: CASSIPDRPPHEQYF
J: TRBJ2-1; V: TRBV15; D: TRBD2; size: .; DNA: TGTGCCACCAGCAGGGGGACTAGCGGGAGCGGTGGGGAGCAGTTCTTC; CDR3: CATSRGTSGSGGEQFF
J: TRBJ1-1; V: TRBV19; D: .; size: .; DNA: TGTGCCAGTAGTGCGACTCATAACACTGAAGCTTTCTTT; CDR3: CASSATHNTEAFF
J: TRBJ1-1; V: TRBV7-9; D: .; size: few; DNA: TGTGCCAGCAGCTTAGCGGCGGGCCCGAACACTGAAGCTTTCTTT; CDR3: CASSLAAGPNTEAFF
J: TRBJ1-4; V: TRBV19; D: TRBD1; size: .; DNA: TGTGCCAGTAGTATTCTGGGACAGGGGTATGAAAAACTGTTTTTT; CDR3: CASSILGQGYEKLFF
J: TRBJ2-1; V: TRBV2; D: .; size: .; DNA: TGTGCCAGCAGACAGGGTTTCACCTACAATGAGCAGTTCTTC; CDR3: CASRQGFTYNEQFF